Listed here are 15 T cell receptor beta chains from one sample, sequenced in a study of persistence of HIV-infected CD4 T cells. No antigens are known for them. Sequencing used immunoSEQ version 4 in survey mode. Assay: immunoSEQ multiplex PCR; the TCRdb copy retains only in-frame clones and omits some. The sample records tens of thousands of clones, 82% being singletons. Stimulation used 8 to 10 ug/mL lysate from CMV-infected fibroblasts. CD40L/CD69 double-negative CD45RO-high memory CD4+ T cells were collected. The sequencing used CD4+ T cells sorted from PBMCs after roughly 18-hour stimulation, collected from a patient who received antiretroviral therapy. All receptors derive from an adult woman with HIV who was CMV-seropositive.

This chain links TRBV16 with TRBJ1-3; no clear D gene. Germline values: CDR1 KGHSY, CDR2 FQNENV. CDR3 size: 13 residues. The V end was cut by 6 bases, the J end by 2 bases, with 8 bases between. DNA for the CDR3: TGTGCCAGCAGTACCCTAACTGGAAACACCATATATTTT. Its translation: CASSTLTGNTIYF.

The chain joins TRBV6-5 to TRBJ1-2; a weak D match, TRBD1 (6 bases). V lost 5 bases and J 5 bases, leaving 12 bases between the germline ends. CDR1 is MNHEY and CDR2 is SVGAGI in the germline V gene. This CDR3 has 13 amino acids. The CDR3 region is CASSLTGFYGYTF. The CDR3 coding sequence is TGTGCCAGCAGTCTGACAGGATTTTATGGCTACACCTTC.

The chain combines TRBV19 with TRBJ1-3, with D hard to call. Trimming took 8 bases from V and 2 from J, leaving 16 bases between them. Germline-derived CDR1 and CDR2 are LNHDA and SQIVND (reference sequence). The CDR3 is 15 amino acids. As DNA, the CDR3 is TGTGCCAGTCAGCGGGAGTCTTTACCTGGAAACACCATATATTTT. It encodes CASQRESLPGNTIYF. Using reference TRBV19 and TRBJ1-3 for the parts outside the CDR3, the full variable domain is DGGITQSPKYLFRKEGQNVTLSCEQNLNHDAMYWYRQDPGQGLRLIYYSQIVNDFQKGDIAEGYSVSREKKESFPLTVTSAQKNPTAFYLCASQRESLPGNTIYFGEGSWLTVV.

This chain links TRBV6-5 with TRBJ2-3, with D perhaps matching TRBD1 (5 bases). The CDR3 runs 15 residues. V lost 4 bases to trimming and J lost 3 bases, with 14 bases between them. Germline CDR1 reads MNHEY; CDR2 reads SVGAGI. The chain's CDR3 is CASSSLKGHTDTQYF. The CDR3 DNA follows: TGTGCCAGCAGTTCTCTCAAGGGGCATACAGATACGCAGTATTTT.

The J gene is TRBJ1-5, the V gene TRBV6-5; tentatively, D is TRBD1 (6 bases). The CDR3 spans 15 residues. Germline V lookup: CDR1 MNHEY, CDR2 SVGAGI. The V and J ends lost 7 bases and 3 bases respectively, with 16 bases between them. CDR3 nucleotides: TGTGCCAGCAAACAAACAGGGATTCTCAATCAGCCCCAGCATTTT. Amino acid sequence: CASKQTGILNQPQHF.

The genes are TRBV2 and TRBJ1-1, with TRBD1 as a possible D gene (5 bases). The CDR3 loop spans 14 amino acids. Germline CDR1 SNHLY, CDR2 FYNNEI. Deletions cut 9 bases from V and 4 bases from J, with 18 bases between. CDR3 sequence (DNA): TGTGCCAGTCAGGGTAAAGCGGGTCTCACTGAAGCTTTCTTT. This codes for CASQGKAGLTEAFF.

J is TRBJ1-2 and V is TRBV6-5; no reliable D call. CDR3 length: 13 amino acids. CDR1 is MNHEY, CDR2 SVGAGI, per germline. Trimming pared 0 bases from V and 5 bases from J, leaving 7 bases between. CDR3 bases: TGTGCCAGCAGTTACTCGGCTGAGTATGGCTACACCTTC. Translated, it gives CASSYSAEYGYTF.

The V gene is TRBV6-5, the J gene TRBJ2-5; 9 bases line up with TRBD1. The V gene end was trimmed by 0 bases and the J gene end by 5 bases; junction bases not matched to a gene: 7. The CDR3 sequence is 16 residues long. Germline loops: CDR1 MNHEY, CDR2 SVGAGI. CDR3 bases: TGTGCCAGCAGTTACTCGAACAGGGGGCTAGGGGAGACCCAGTACTTC. Protein sequence: CASSYSNRGLGETQYF.

The rearrangement joins TRBV28 to TRBJ1-3; 8 positions agree with TRBD1. The CDR3 is 18 residues long. CDR1 MDHEN and CDR2 SYDVKM come from the germline V gene. Trimming took 2 bases from V and 3 from J; bases not matched to a gene: 12. CDR3 sequence (DNA): TGTGCCAGCAGTTTACTGGCAGGGGGCACAGGTGGTGGAAACACCATATATTTT. Translated, it gives CASSLLAGGTGGGNTIYF. Drawing the rest from reference TRBV28 and TRBJ1-3, the complete variable domain is DVKVTQSSRYLVKRTGEKVFLECVQDMDHENMFWYRQDPGLGLRLIYFSYDVKMKEKGDIPEGYSVSREKKERFSLILESASTNQTSMYLCASSLLAGGTGGGNTIYFGEGSWLTVV.

V is TRBV5-1 and J is TRBJ2-2; a weak D match, TRBD2 (6 bases). V was trimmed by 5 bases and J by 2 bases, leaving 13 bases between them. Germline CDR1 reads SGHRS; CDR2 reads YFSETQ. CDR3 length: 15 residues. CDR3 residues: CASRSGTSNTGELFF. As DNA, the CDR3 is TGCGCCAGCAGGTCCGGGACTTCTAACACCGGGGAGCTGTTTTTT. The full variable domain, its missing parts supplied by reference TRBV5-1 and TRBJ2-2, is KAGVTQTPRYLIKTRGQQVTLSCSPISGHRSVSWYQQTPGQGLQFLFEYFSETQRNKGNFPGRFSGRQFSNSRSEMNVSTLELGDSALYLCASRSGTSNTGELFFGEGSRLTVL.

The J gene is TRBJ1-2, the V gene TRBV7-3; D remains unclear. V gave up 0 bases and J gave up 6 bases, with 8 bases separating them. This CDR3 region has 13 residues. CDR1 and CDR2 (germline): SGHTA, FQGTGA. The CDR3, as DNA: TGTGCCAGCAGCTTAACCCCAGGTCATGGCTACACCTTC. This sequence encodes CASSLTPGHGYTF.

This clone turned up a few times. The chain employs TRBV27 and TRBJ1-2; D possibly corresponds to TRBD1 (5 bases). Trimming shortened V by 1 base and J by 1 base, and 16 bases separated the two germline ends. The germline V gene has CDR1 MNHEY and CDR2 SMNVEV (reference sequence). The CDR3 is 17 amino acids. The CDR3 bases are TGTGCCAGCAGTTTATTCGCCCCTACAGGTTTTAACTATGGCTACACCTTC. Encoded protein: CASSLFAPTGFNYGYTF.

The chain carries TRBV15 and TRBJ1-2; D gene unclear. CDR3 length: 16 amino acids. Germline assignment: CDR1 LNHNV and CDR2 YYDKDF (reference sequence). V lost 0 bases to trimming and J lost 4 bases, with 15 bases between them. CDR3 DNA sequence: TGTGCCACCAGCAGAGATCGGAGACTGGACGTCTATGGCTACACCTTC. Protein sequence: CATSRDRRLDVYGYTF.

The chain has TRBV5-1 and TRBJ2-5; no reliable D call. This CDR3 is 14 amino acids long. Germline V gives CDR1 SGHRS, CDR2 YFSETQ. V was shortened by 2 bases and J by 2 bases, with 10 bases between the two germline ends. CDR3 sequence (DNA): TGCGCCAGCAGCTTTCGGGCGACGCAAGAGACCCAGTACTTC. It encodes CASSFRATQETQYF.

DNA of the CDR3: TGTGCCAGCAGTCGGAACACCGGGGAGCTGTTTTTT. It specifies CASSRNTGELFF. The chain has TRBV7-9 and TRBJ2-2, with D uncertain. CDR3 length: 12 amino acids. CDR1 and CDR2 (germline): SEHNR, FQNEAQ (reference sequence). The V gene lost 6 bases and the J gene lost 1 base, with 3 bases spanning the gap.